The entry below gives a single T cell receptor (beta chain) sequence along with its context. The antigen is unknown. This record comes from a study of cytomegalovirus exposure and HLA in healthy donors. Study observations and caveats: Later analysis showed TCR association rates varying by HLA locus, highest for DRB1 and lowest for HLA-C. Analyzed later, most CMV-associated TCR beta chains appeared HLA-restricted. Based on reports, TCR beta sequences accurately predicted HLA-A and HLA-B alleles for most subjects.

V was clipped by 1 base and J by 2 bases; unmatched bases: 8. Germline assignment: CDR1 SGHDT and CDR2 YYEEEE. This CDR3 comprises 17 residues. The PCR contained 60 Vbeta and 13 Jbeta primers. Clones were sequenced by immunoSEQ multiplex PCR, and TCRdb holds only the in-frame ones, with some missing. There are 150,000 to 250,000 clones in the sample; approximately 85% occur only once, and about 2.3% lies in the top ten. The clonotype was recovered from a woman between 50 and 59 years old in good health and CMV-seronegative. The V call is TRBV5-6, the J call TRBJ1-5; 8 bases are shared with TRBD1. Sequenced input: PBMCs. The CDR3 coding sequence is TGTGCCAGCAGCTTGCGTCAGGGGGCGATCGGCAATCAGCCCCAGCATTTT. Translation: CASSLRQGAIGNQPQHF.